This T cell receptor beta chain derives from a study of early stage breast cancer tumors. For the study at large: Among roughly twelve ER+/PR+/HER2- tumors, eight were ductal, four lobular.

This clone occurred once. The antigen is undetermined. Study-wide points: Comparing each tissue with blood distinguished tumor from normal in most of the 16 patients. Most shared enriched TCRB sequences were commonly generated ones. Tumors had about 2.3-fold higher T cell density than normal breast.

This table comes from immunoSEQ multiplex PCR, and its TCRdb copy is limited to in-frame clones, with some not included. The data show about 69,000 clones, about 85% seen once. Germline values: CDR1 SQVTM, CDR2 ANQGSEA. V gave up 4 bases and J gave up 0 bases; unmatched junction bases: 7. CDR3 length: 17 amino acids. Material for sequencing was blood. The chain has TRBV29-1 and TRBJ2-6; 9 bases line up with TRBD1. This clonotype was sampled from a person aged 40 to 49 with breast cancer. The CDR3 DNA sequence: TGCAGCGTTGGTGGGACAGGGCTTCTCTCTGGGGCCAACGTCCTGACTTTC. It is translated as CSVGGTGLLSGANVLTF.